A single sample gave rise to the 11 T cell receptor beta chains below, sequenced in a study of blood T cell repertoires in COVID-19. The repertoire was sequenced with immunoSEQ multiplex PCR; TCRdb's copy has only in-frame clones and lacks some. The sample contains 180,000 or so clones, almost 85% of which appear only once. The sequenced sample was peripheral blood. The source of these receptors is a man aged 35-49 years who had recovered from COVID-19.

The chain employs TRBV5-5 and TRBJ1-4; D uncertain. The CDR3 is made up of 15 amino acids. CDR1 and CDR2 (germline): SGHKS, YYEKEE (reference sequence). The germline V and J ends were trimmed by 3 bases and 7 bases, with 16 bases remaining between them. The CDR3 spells CASSSGSNLGEKLFF. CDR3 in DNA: TGTGCCAGCAGCTCGGGGAGTAACTTGGGTGAAAAACTGTTTTTT. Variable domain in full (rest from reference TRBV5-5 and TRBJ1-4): DAGVTQSPTHLIKTRGQQVTLRCSPISGHKSVSWYQQVLGQGPQFIFQYYEKEERGRGNFPDRFSARQFPNYSSELNVNALLLGDSALYLCASSSGSNLGEKLFFGSGTQLSVL.

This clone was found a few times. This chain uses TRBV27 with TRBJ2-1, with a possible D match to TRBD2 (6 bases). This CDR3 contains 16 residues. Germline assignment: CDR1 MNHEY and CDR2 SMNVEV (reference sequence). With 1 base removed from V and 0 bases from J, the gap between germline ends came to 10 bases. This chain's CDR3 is CASSLYGGTSYNEQFF. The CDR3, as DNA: TGTGCCAGCAGTTTATACGGGGGAACCTCCTACAATGAGCAGTTCTTC.

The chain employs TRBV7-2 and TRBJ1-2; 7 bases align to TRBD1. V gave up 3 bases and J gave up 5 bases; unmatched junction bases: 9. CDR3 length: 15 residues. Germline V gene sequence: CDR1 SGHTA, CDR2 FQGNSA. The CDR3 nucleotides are TGTGCCAGCAGCTTCCCAGGGGGACGAAGATATGGCTACACCTTC. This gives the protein CASSFPGGRRYGYTF.

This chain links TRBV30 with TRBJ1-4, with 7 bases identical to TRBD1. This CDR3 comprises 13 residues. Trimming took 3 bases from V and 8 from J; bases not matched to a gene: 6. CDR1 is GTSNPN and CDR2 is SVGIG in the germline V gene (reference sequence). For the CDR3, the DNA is TGTGCCTGGAGCGGGACAGAAGTAGAAAAACTGTTTTTT. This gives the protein CAWSGTEVEKLFF.

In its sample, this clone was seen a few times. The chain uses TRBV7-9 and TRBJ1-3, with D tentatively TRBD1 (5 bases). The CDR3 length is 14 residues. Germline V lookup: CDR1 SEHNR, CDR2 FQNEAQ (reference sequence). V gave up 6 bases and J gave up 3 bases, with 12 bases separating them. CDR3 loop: CASSEQGYGNTIYF. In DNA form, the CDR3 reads TGTGCCAGCAGTGAGCAGGGATATGGAAACACCATATATTTT.

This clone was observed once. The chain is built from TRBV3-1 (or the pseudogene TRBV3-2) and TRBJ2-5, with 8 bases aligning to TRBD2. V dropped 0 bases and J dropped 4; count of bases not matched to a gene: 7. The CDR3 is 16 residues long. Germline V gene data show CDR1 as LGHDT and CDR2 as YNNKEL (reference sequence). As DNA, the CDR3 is TGTGCCAGCAGCCAAGATCAAGCGGGAGTGCGAGAGACCCAGTACTTC. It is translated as CASSQDQAGVRETQYF.

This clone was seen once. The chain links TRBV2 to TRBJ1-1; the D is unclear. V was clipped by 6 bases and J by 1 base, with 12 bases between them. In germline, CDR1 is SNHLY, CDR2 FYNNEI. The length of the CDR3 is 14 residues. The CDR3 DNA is TGTGCCAGCAGGGGAGATACTCAGAACACTGAAGCTTTCTTT. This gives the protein CASRGDTQNTEAFF.

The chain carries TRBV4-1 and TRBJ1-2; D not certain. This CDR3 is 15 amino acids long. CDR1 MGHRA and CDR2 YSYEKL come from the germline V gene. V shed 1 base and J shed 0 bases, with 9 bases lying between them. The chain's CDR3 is CASSQGREANYGYTF. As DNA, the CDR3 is TGCGCCAGCAGCCAAGGACGGGAGGCTAACTATGGCTACACCTTC.

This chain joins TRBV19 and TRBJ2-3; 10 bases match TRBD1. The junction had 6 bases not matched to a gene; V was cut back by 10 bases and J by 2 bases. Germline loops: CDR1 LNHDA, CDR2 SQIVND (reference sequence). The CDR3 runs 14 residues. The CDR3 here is CATRQGAPTDTQYF. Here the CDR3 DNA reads TGTGCCACCAGACAGGGGGCCCCCACAGATACGCAGTATTTT.

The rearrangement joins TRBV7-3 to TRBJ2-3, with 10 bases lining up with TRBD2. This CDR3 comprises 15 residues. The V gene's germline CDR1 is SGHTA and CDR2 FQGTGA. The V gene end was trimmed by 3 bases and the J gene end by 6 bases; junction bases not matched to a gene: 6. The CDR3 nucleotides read TGTGCCAGCAGCTTGGGGCCTAGCGGGAGTGATACGCAGTATTTT. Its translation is CASSLGPSGSDTQYF.

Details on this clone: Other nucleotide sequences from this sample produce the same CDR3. The CDR3 region is CASSLQGTGELFF. The DNA of the CDR3 is TGTGCCAGCAGCCTCCAGGGGACCGGGGAGCTGTTTTTT. The chain links TRBV11-3 to TRBJ2-2; D perhaps matches TRBD1 (6 bases). The CDR3 length is 13 residues. Germline values: CDR1 SGHNT, CDR2 YENEEA. V gave up 5 bases and J gave up 5 bases, with 9 bases separating them.